This T cell receptor (beta chain) was captured by sequencing in a study of post-analysis software for immune sequencing data (dated by TCRdb to the mid-2010s). Regarding the study in general: Relapsing-remitting, secondary progressive and progressive-relapsing multiple sclerosis were recorded as disease courses, and subtype annotation was lacking for some patients. A subset of samples was prepared in parallel using single-end sample barcoding, then pooled and co-amplified after Illumina adapter ligation. The patient repertoires were compared against 10 to 12 previously published healthy control repertoires obtained from donors aged about 6 to 25 years.

Reading from cysteine to phenylalanine, the CDR3 counts 13 amino acids. The DNA shown is the 39-base CDR3, in frame from base 1. Looking up the germline V gene yields CDR1 MNHEY and CDR2 SVGAGI. Deletion took 6 bases off V and 4 bases off J, with a span of 13 bases between the germline ends. What the study reported, not specific to this receptor: The control group was slightly older than the multiple sclerosis patient group. Normalized Chao1 diversity was significantly lower in multiple sclerosis patients than controls, suggesting substantial peripheral T-cell clonal expansion. Several TRBV segments, including TRBV5-6, TRBV5-1 and TRBV20-1, were significantly more frequent in patients than controls. Direct clustering with F measure revealed strong co-clustering of samples prepared in the same batch, which led to a batch-effect correction.

To demonstrate the VDJtools post-analysis software, TCR beta repertoires were profiled from the peripheral blood of more than ten young patients with multiple sclerosis. The multiple sclerosis patients were children and adolescents ranging in age from roughly 6 to 15 years. Library prep was done by PCR. The sequencing machine was an Illumina HiSeq 2500. To reduce PCR and sequencing biases, unique molecular identifiers were built into the TCR beta cDNA libraries. About 500,000 cDNA molecules were obtained for every 1 to 10 million input T cells, so each molecule roughly corresponded to one T cell. Patient libraries were prepared and sequenced with the same protocol used for the earlier healthy control dataset. Samples belonging to the same batch were prepared together, multiplexed and sequenced on a shared HiSeq lane. As for the original processing: Raw barcoded reads were processed with MIGEC, discarding single-read molecular identifier groups before consensus assembly and CDR3 extraction. Clonotype tables were post-analysed with VDJtools, and diversity was normalized by down-sampling all datasets to the smallest sample size. To correct batch-related cross-sample contamination, repertoire overlap clustering matched CDR3 amino acid sequences but not nucleotide sequences. In TCRdb, the public reads were trimmed at Q25 with fastp and aligned with MiXCR, with productive beta chains retained. One record per CDR3 amino acid sequence lists the most common genes and DNA. The V and J calls and clone size are TCRdb's, not the authors'. The sample table holds hundreds of thousands of distinct CDR3 sequences, of which approximately 60% were seen once. The ten biggest clones cover about 11% of the sample.

This clonotype was observed a few times. Its binding antigen is unknown. It has no much larger one-base neighbor in the sample; base qualities were not kept. Sequenced: blood. Recombination connected TRBV6-5 to TRBJ2-7, with no confident D gene call. This TCR derives from a girl aged 2-10 years with multiple sclerosis. The CDR3 amino acid sequence is: CASRFTTHYEQYF. The DNA sequence is as follows: TGTGCCAGCAGATTTACCACTCATTACGAGCAGTACTTC.